The rows below give T cell receptor beta chains drawn from one sample of a study of OX40 agonist ivuxolimab in advanced cancers. Assay: immunoSEQ multiplex PCR; the TCRdb copy retains only in-frame clones and omits some. The sample has around 67,000 clones; 75% to 85% are singletons. This sample comprised CD4+ or CD8+ T cells sorted from blood, obtained in a trial of the OX40 agonist ivuxolimab. Every receptor here comes from an adult with an advanced solid tumor such as melanoma, head and neck, liver or kidney cancer. CDR3s include the opening cysteine and the closing phenylalanine or tryptophan. Fields, in order: V gene, J gene, clone size, CDR3 protein. Rows may omit the clone size; those that give it use once, few, many or a size class.

v_gene: TRBV7-2
j_gene: TRBJ2-1
abundance: .
CDR3aa: CASSLSSGGALFF

v_gene: TRBV7-8
j_gene: TRBJ2-3
abundance: .
CDR3aa: CASSPRQGGADTQYF

v_gene: TRBV2
j_gene: TRBJ2-3
abundance: .
CDR3aa: CASSPAGDTQYF

v_gene: TRBV7-2
j_gene: TRBJ1-1
abundance: .
CDR3aa: CASSEAGKAFF

v_gene: TRBV7-2
j_gene: TRBJ2-1
abundance: .
CDR3aa: CASSLGSPIHYNEQFF

v_gene: TRBV27
j_gene: TRBJ2-3
abundance: .
CDR3aa: CASSLVGQGVGDTQYF

v_gene: TRBV4-2
j_gene: TRBJ2-3
abundance: .
CDR3aa: CASSTGSTDTQYF

v_gene: TRBV28
j_gene: TRBJ1-4
abundance: .
CDR3aa: CASSLLGRGKPNLRTNEKLFF

v_gene: TRBV28
j_gene: .
abundance: .
CDR3aa: CASTTQTKNEQYF

v_gene: TRBV7-6
j_gene: TRBJ1-2
abundance: .
CDR3aa: CASSLEKGGYGYTF

v_gene: TRBV5-1
j_gene: TRBJ2-5
abundance: .
CDR3aa: CASSLLRGGQETQYF

v_gene: TRBV5-1
j_gene: TRBJ2-1
abundance: many
CDR3aa: CASSPTWTEQFF

v_gene: TRBV5-1
j_gene: TRBJ2-1
abundance: .
CDR3aa: CASSEDRVSNEQFF

v_gene: TRBV19
j_gene: TRBJ2-5
abundance: .
CDR3aa: CASRKDRGGETQYF

v_gene: TRBV7-6
j_gene: TRBJ2-5
abundance: .
CDR3aa: CASSAAGLAGTQYF

v_gene: TRBV7-8
j_gene: TRBJ1-2
abundance: .
CDR3aa: CASSLNMGYGYTF

v_gene: TRBV6-1
j_gene: TRBJ2-2
abundance: .
CDR3aa: CASSEAGTGELFF

v_gene: TRBV5-4
j_gene: TRBJ2-3
abundance: .
CDR3aa: CASSLRTLTSTDTQYF

v_gene: TRBV10-2
j_gene: TRBJ1-3
abundance: .
CDR3aa: CASRPGQGSGNTIYF

v_gene: TRBV4-3
j_gene: TRBJ2-7
abundance: .
CDR3aa: CASSQGGSSYEQYF

v_gene: TRBV5-1
j_gene: TRBJ1-2
abundance: .
CDR3aa: CASSLGGGADYGYTF

v_gene: TRBV28
j_gene: TRBJ1-1
abundance: .
CDR3aa: CATYRGRGDTEAFF

v_gene: TRBV27
j_gene: TRBJ2-3
abundance: .
CDR3aa: CASKVGTSTDTQYF

v_gene: TRBV4-2
j_gene: TRBJ2-3
abundance: .
CDR3aa: CASSLGQDTDTQYF

v_gene: TRBV7-9
j_gene: TRBJ2-7
abundance: .
CDR3aa: CASSLHGLYEQYF

v_gene: TRBV2
j_gene: TRBJ2-3
abundance: few
CDR3aa: CASSGGVVAGSDTQYF

v_gene: TRBV25-1
j_gene: TRBJ2-5
abundance: .
CDR3aa: CASSDRDATYQETQYF

v_gene: TRBV5-4
j_gene: TRBJ1-2
abundance: .
CDR3aa: CASSHAPDGGYTF

v_gene: TRBV19
j_gene: TRBJ1-2
abundance: few
CDR3aa: CASSPKQVPYGYTF

v_gene: TRBV9
j_gene: TRBJ1-1
abundance: .
CDR3aa: CASSVGGSTEAFF

v_gene: TRBV7-6
j_gene: TRBJ2-7
abundance: .
CDR3aa: CASSSSREDEQYF

v_gene: TRBV2
j_gene: TRBJ2-1
abundance: .
CDR3aa: CASSGGLYNEQFF

v_gene: TRBV5-6
j_gene: TRBJ2-5
abundance: .
CDR3aa: CASSFGPTGLWETQYF

v_gene: TRBV5-1
j_gene: TRBJ2-2
abundance: .
CDR3aa: CASSPTVVGGELFF

v_gene: TRBV7-9
j_gene: TRBJ2-5
abundance: .
CDR3aa: CASSLIAGGGETQYF

v_gene: TRBV10-3
j_gene: TRBJ2-3
abundance: .
CDR3aa: CAISGGVGDTQYF

v_gene: TRBV9
j_gene: TRBJ2-3
abundance: .
CDR3aa: CASSVSGRSTDTQYF

v_gene: TRBV19
j_gene: TRBJ2-5
abundance: .
CDR3aa: CASRPTEGETQYF

v_gene: TRBV11-1
j_gene: TRBJ2-1
abundance: once
CDR3aa: CASSPSGVWVDEQFF

v_gene: TRBV5-1
j_gene: TRBJ1-1
abundance: .
CDR3aa: CASSRSETGVNTEAFF

v_gene: TRBV5-1
j_gene: TRBJ2-5
abundance: .
CDR3aa: CASSSAGTSGLGTQYF

v_gene: TRBV9
j_gene: TRBJ2-3
abundance: .
CDR3aa: CASSVTSGGITDTQYF

v_gene: TRBV7-2
j_gene: TRBJ1-1
abundance: .
CDR3aa: CASSLTGWVTEAFF

v_gene: TRBV15
j_gene: TRBJ1-3
abundance: .
CDR3aa: CATSRGGQGGNTIYF

v_gene: TRBV4-1
j_gene: TRBJ2-2
abundance: .
CDR3aa: CASSQEVFKAGELFF

v_gene: TRBV30
j_gene: TRBJ1-2
abundance: .
CDR3aa: CAWWSVYGYTF

v_gene: TRBV5-1
j_gene: TRBJ2-7
abundance: .
CDR3aa: CASTGSVTYEQYF

v_gene: TRBV7-2
j_gene: TRBJ1-1
abundance: .
CDR3aa: CASSLAFGSGTEAFF

v_gene: TRBV28
j_gene: TRBJ2-2
abundance: .
CDR3aa: CASSLPGGNTGELFF

v_gene: TRBV4-1
j_gene: TRBJ2-1
abundance: .
CDR3aa: CASSQGAMAGGYNEQFF

v_gene: TRBV28
j_gene: TRBJ2-1
abundance: .
CDR3aa: CASSFSSGKIYNEQFF

v_gene: TRBV27
j_gene: TRBJ2-5
abundance: .
CDR3aa: CASTLRGQETQYF

v_gene: TRBV29-1
j_gene: TRBJ2-3
abundance: few
CDR3aa: CSAVLAGGLLNTQYF

v_gene: TRBV6-1
j_gene: TRBJ2-5
abundance: .
CDR3aa: CASRLRRGQETQYF

v_gene: TRBV7-2
j_gene: TRBJ2-1
abundance: .
CDR3aa: CASSPAAFGGNEQFF

v_gene: TRBV7-2
j_gene: TRBJ1-1
abundance: .
CDR3aa: CASRLSTGNTEAFF

v_gene: TRBV11-1
j_gene: TRBJ2-1
abundance: .
CDR3aa: CASSSRGPYNEQFF

v_gene: TRBV4-3
j_gene: TRBJ2-6
abundance: once
CDR3aa: CASSPRRDSASSGANVLTF